This T cell receptor (beta chain) emerged from a study of T-cell memory formation after mild COVID-19. TCRdb processed the 5' RACE reads anew with MiXCR; each CDR3 protein has one entry. The repertoire holds 360,000 or so distinct CDR3 sequences, with around 27% as singletons. This clonotype appeared a few times. Germline CDR1 SGHTA, CDR2 FQGNSA. The V segment lost 6 bases and the J segment 6 bases; nucleotides outside the gene matches: 11. The CDR3 length is 15 residues. The V gene is TRBV7-2, the J gene TRBJ2-7, with 10 positions matching TRBD2. This clonotype was sampled from an adult woman who had mild COVID-19 (a few samples of this study predate the infection). Cell type and time point are not known. The sequenced sample was PBMCs or a T cell subset sorted from them (not recorded which). CDR3 coding DNA: TGTGCCAGCAGACAAGCTAGCGGGAGCAGTCGCGAGCAGTACTTC. Translated: CASRQASGSSREQYF.